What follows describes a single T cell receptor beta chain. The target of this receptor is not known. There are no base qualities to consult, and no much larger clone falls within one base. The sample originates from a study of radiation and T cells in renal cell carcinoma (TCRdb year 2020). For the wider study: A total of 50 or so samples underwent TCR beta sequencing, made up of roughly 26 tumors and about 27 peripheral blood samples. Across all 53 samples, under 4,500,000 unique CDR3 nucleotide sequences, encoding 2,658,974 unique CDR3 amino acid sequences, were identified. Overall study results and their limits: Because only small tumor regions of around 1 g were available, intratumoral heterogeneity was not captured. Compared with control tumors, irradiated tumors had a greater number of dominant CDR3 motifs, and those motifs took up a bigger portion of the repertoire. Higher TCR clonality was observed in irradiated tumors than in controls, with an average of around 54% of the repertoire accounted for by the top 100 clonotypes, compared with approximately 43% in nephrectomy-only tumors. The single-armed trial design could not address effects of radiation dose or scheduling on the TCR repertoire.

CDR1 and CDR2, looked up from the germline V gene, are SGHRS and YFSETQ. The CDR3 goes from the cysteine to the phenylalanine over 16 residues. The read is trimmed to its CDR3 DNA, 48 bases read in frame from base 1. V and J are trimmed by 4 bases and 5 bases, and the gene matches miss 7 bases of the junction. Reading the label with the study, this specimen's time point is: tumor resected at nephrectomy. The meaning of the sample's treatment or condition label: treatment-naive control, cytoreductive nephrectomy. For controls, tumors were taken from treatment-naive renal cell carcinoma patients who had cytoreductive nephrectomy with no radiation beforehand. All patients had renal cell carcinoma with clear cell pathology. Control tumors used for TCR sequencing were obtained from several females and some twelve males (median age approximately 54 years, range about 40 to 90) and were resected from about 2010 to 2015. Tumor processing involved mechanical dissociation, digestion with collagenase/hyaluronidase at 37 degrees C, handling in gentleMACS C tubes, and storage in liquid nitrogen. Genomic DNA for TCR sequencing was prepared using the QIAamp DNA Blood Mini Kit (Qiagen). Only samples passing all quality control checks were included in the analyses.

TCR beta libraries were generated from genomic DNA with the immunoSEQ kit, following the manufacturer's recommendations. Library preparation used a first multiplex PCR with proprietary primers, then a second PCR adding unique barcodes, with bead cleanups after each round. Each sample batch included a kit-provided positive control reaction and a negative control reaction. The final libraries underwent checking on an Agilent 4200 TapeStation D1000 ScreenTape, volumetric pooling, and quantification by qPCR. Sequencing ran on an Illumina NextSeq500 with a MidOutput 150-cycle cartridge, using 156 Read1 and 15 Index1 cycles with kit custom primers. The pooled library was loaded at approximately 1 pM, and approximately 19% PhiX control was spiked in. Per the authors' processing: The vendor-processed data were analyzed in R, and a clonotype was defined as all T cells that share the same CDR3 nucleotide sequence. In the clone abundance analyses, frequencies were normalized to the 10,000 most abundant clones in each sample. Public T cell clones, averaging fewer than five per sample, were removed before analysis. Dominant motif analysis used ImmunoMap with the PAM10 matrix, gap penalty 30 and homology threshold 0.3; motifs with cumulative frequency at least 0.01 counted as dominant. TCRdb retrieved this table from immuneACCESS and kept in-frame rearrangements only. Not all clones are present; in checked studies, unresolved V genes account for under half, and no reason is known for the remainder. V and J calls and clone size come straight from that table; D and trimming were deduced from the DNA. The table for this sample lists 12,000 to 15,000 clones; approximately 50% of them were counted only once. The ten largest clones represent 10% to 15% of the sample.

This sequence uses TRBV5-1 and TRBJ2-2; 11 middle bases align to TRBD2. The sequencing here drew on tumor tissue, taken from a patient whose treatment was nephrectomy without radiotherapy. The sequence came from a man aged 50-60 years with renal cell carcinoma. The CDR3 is CASSPSGGQGTGELFF. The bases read TGCGCCAGCAGCCCTAGCGGGGGGCAGGGGACCGGGGAGCTGTTTTTT. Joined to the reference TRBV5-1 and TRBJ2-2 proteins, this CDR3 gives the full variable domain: KAGVTQTPRYLIKTRGQQVTLSCSPISGHRSVSWYQQTPGQGLQFLFEYFSETQRNKGNFPGRFSGRQFSNSRSEMNVSTLELGDSALYLCASSPSGGQGTGELFFGEGSRLTVL.